This TCR beta chain was retrieved from a study of T cells in Graves' hyperthyroidism and ophthalmopathy. Amplification yielded TCR beta CDR3 regions, with RNA transcripts as the source. An initial round of RT-PCR targeting the TCR CDR3 relied on the HTBI primer set. MiXCR, run by TCRdb on the multiplex PCR reads, gives a single entry per CDR3 protein. This table holds roughly 640,000 distinct CDR3 sequences, roughly 16% found once. The junction had 4 bases not matched to a gene; V was cut back by 6 bases and J by 6 bases. CDR1 and CDR2 (germline): MNHEY, SVGEGT. The CDR3 consists of 15 residues. Diagnosing involved the use of clinical symptoms, serum thyroxine and TRAb, thyroid ultrasound and orbital computed tomography. The PBMCs had their origin in approximately 10 ml of fresh peripheral blood.

The chain combines TRBV6-2 or TRBV6-3 with TRBJ2-1; TRBD2 matches 14 bases. The sequencing sample was made of blood. The TCR was taken from a woman aged 40-49 years with Graves' ophthalmopathy. In DNA form, the CDR3 reads TGTGCCAGCAGGGGTGGGACTAGCGGGAGCAATGAGCAGTTCTTC. Its protein is CASRGGTSGSNEQFF.